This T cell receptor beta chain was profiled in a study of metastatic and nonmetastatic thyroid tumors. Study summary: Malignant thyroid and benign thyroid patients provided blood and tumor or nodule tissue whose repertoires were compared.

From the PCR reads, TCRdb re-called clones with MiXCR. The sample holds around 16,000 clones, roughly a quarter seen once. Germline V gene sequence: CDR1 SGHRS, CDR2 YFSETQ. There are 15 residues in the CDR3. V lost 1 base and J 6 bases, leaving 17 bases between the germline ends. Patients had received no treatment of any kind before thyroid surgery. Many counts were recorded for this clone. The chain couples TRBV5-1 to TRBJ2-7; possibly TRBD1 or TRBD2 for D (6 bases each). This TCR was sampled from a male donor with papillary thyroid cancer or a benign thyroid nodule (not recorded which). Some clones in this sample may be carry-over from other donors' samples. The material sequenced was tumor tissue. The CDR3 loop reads CASSLSEGRGGEQYF. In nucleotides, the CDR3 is TGCGCCAGCAGCTTGTCGGAGGGCAGGGGTGGCGAGCAGTACTTC.